What follows are 30 T cell receptor beta chains derived from one specimen sequenced in a study of cytotoxic CD8 clonotypes in ibrutinib-treated CLL. Measured with immunoSEQ multiplex PCR; TCRdb has only the in-frame clones, and not every one. Here the sample spans hundreds of thousands of clones, 70% being singletons. The starting material was PBMCs, obtained after 24 months of ibrutinib treatment. Receptors were obtained from a human donor with chronic lymphocytic leukemia.

This clone was recorded a few times. CDR3 sequence reads: CASSGRPEGEQYF. The DNA of the CDR3 is TGTGCCAGCAGCGGGAGACCAGAGGGGGAGCAGTACTTC. This sequence joins TRBV7-9 and TRBJ2-7; either TRBD1 or TRBD2 may fit D (5 bases each). CDR1 SEHNR and CDR2 FQNEAQ come from the germline V gene (reference sequence). The germline V and J ends were trimmed by 5 bases and 7 bases, with 15 bases remaining between them. The CDR3 totals 13 residues.

This clone has only one observation. The V gene is TRBV27, the J gene TRBJ2-7; 9 nucleotides match TRBD1. V was pared by 9 bases and J by 5 bases, with 8 bases of the junction left unmatched. The CDR3 contains 13 residues. Germline loops: CDR1 MNHEY, CDR2 SMNVEV (reference sequence). The CDR3 protein is CASSGQGYNEQYF. The CDR3 bases are TGTGCCAGTTCGGGACAGGGTTATAACGAGCAGTACTTC.

The V gene is TRBV12-5, the J gene TRBJ1-1, with D perhaps TRBD1 (6 bases). Germline V CDR1 and CDR2: LGHNT, FRNRAP. Trimming pared 0 bases from V and 10 bases from J, leaving 9 bases between. CDR3 length: 12 residues. CDR3 loop: CASGLVGGTAFF. The CDR3 DNA reads TGTGCTAGTGGTTTGGTGGGGGGCACAGCTTTCTTT.

This clone was detected a few times. The chain combines TRBV18 with TRBJ1-2; D is perhaps TRBD1 (5 bases). The germline V gene encodes CDR1 KGHSH and CDR2 LQKENI. This CDR3 is built from 14 residues. V was trimmed by 2 bases and J by 6 bases, leaving 13 bases between them. CDR3 nucleotides: TGTGCCAGCTCACCAGGAGGGCAGGGCGATGGCTACACCTTC. Encoded protein: CASSPGGQGDGYTF.

This sequence joins TRBV19 and TRBJ2-2, with a tentative D call TRBD1 (5 bases). V was cut by 8 bases and J by 2 bases, with 12 bases left in between. Germline CDR1 reads LNHDA; CDR2 reads SQIVND (reference sequence). The CDR3 is 14 residues long. This CDR3 reads CASFSGANTGELFF. In nucleotides, the CDR3 is TGTGCCAGTTTTAGTGGGGCAAACACCGGGGAGCTGTTTTTT. The variable domain in full, with the rest retrieved from reference TRBV19 and TRBJ2-2, is DGGITQSPKYLFRKEGQNVTLSCEQNLNHDAMYWYRQDPGQGLRLIYYSQIVNDFQKGDIAEGYSVSREKKESFPLTVTSAQKNPTAFYLCASFSGANTGELFFGEGSRLTVL.

The genes are TRBV7-8 and TRBJ1-4; 8 nucleotides align to TRBD1. The CDR3 has 15 residues. Germline CDR1 reads SGHVS; CDR2 reads FQNEAQ. Unmatched junction bases numbered 4, after V lost 0 bases and J lost 7 bases. The chain's CDR3 is CASSLAGQGLEKLFF. The CDR3 DNA sequence: TGTGCCAGCAGCTTAGCCGGACAGGGTCTTGAAAAACTGTTTTTT.

This clone was seen only once. The chain has TRBV5-1 and TRBJ2-7, with 10 nucleotides matching TRBD1. CDR3 length: 14 residues. V trimming: 3 bases; J trimming: 2 bases; junction bases outside the gene matches: 2. Looked up from germline, CDR1 is SGHRS and CDR2 is YFSETQ. CDR3 protein: CASSSGTGAYEQYF. As DNA, the CDR3 is TGCGCCAGCAGCTCCGGGACAGGGGCCTACGAGCAGTACTTC. The variable domain in full, with the rest retrieved from reference TRBV5-1 and TRBJ2-7, is KAGVTQTPRYLIKTRGQQVTLSCSPISGHRSVSWYQQTPGQGLQFLFEYFSETQRNKGNFPGRFSGRQFSNSRSEMNVSTLELGDSALYLCASSSGTGAYEQYFGPGTRLTVT.

V usage is TRBV7-2 and J usage is TRBJ1-5; unclear D gene. V lost 0 bases to trimming and J lost 1 base, with 7 bases between them. CDR1 and CDR2 (germline): SGHTA, FQGNSA. The CDR3 runs to 15 residues. This chain's CDR3 is CASSLAGRSNQPQHF. Here the CDR3 DNA reads TGTGCCAGCAGCTTAGCCGGACGGAGCAATCAGCCCCAGCATTTT.

The gene calls are TRBV7-2 and TRBJ1-2; D is undetermined. V lost 5 bases to trimming and J lost 2 bases, with 15 bases between them. CDR3 length: 15 amino acids. The germline V gene has CDR1 SGHTA and CDR2 FQGNSA. The CDR3 here is CASSQEAQNNYGYTF. In DNA form, the CDR3 reads TGTGCCAGCAGCCAAGAAGCACAGAACAACTATGGCTACACCTTC.

This clone was recorded a few times. The V gene is TRBV5-6, the J gene TRBJ1-2; D uncertain. Germline CDR1 is SGHDT and CDR2 is YYEEEE. CDR3 length: 12 amino acids. Trimming left V 5 bases short and J 5 bases short, with 10 bases between. The CDR3 sequence: CASRLLGYGYTF. The CDR3 DNA follows: TGTGCCAGCAGGTTGCTAGGGTATGGCTACACCTTC.

V is TRBV5-1 and J is TRBJ2-3, with TRBD1 as a possible D gene (6 bases). CDR3 size: 16 residues. Deletions cut 3 bases from V and 0 bases from J, with 14 bases between. Germline CDR1 and CDR2: SGHRS and YFSETQ. The CDR3 nucleotides are TGCGCCAGCAGCTCCTCTGGGACACCTAGCACAGATACGCAGTATTTT. Translating it yields CASSSSGTPSTDTQYF.

This clone occurred a few times. The chain carries TRBV12-5 and TRBJ1-1; D call uncertain. The V gene's germline CDR1 is LGHNT and CDR2 FRNRAP. Trimming removed 1 base from V and 8 bases from J, with 5 bases in between. The length of the CDR3 is 11 residues. Here the CDR3 DNA reads TGTGCTAGTGGTTTGGGCCGGGAAGCTTTCTTT. This encodes CASGLGREAFF.

This clone was recorded once. The chain has TRBV5-3 and TRBJ2-7; the match to TRBD2 covers 7 bases. TRBV5-3 is an ORF; its function is uncertain. V was pared by 4 bases and J by 6 bases, with 19 bases of the junction left unmatched. CDR3 length equals 17 residues. CDR3 bases: TGTGCCAGAAGCCCGCGTGGCTCCGGGACTACCGTTTTCGAGCAGTACTTC. This codes for CARSPRGSGTTVFEQYF.

Details on this clone: This specimen includes other DNA sequences encoding the same CDR3. The chain is built from TRBV4-3 and TRBJ2-3; D call uncertain. V lost 2 bases to trimming and J lost 0 bases, with 3 bases between them. The CDR3 length is 13 residues. In germline, CDR1 is LGHNA, CDR2 YSLEER. The CDR3 DNA follows: TGCGCCAGCAGCCAACGTAGCACAGATACGCAGTATTTT. Translating it yields CASSQRSTDTQYF.

The gene calls are TRBV6-5 and TRBJ1-2; TRBD1 is a possible D gene (5 bases). The CDR3 contains 12 residues. The germline gives CDR1 MNHEY, CDR2 SVGAGI. The germline V and J ends were trimmed by 8 bases and 3 bases, with 10 bases remaining between them. The CDR3 nucleotides are TGTGCCAGCCACCCGGGGGACTATGGCTACACCTTC. Translation gives CASHPGDYGYTF.

The rearrangement uses TRBV27 and TRBJ1-5; D gene ambiguous. The CDR3 has 13 residues. Trimming shortened V by 3 bases and J by 6 bases, and 9 bases separated the two germline ends. Germline V CDR1 and CDR2: MNHEY, SMNVEV (reference sequence). DNA for the CDR3: TGTGCCAGCAGTTTCGGAGGGTTTCAGCCCCAGCATTTT. Translation: CASSFGGFQPQHF.

This chain connects TRBV25-1 to TRBJ2-6; D uncertain. V lost 0 bases and J lost 0, with 6 bases in between. Germline-derived CDR1 and CDR2 are MGHDK and SYGVNS. This CDR3 is 16 amino acids long. CDR3 loop: CASSEYSRSGANVLTF. The CDR3 DNA reads TGTGCCAGCAGTGAATACAGCCGCTCTGGGGCCAACGTCCTGACTTTC.

The chain uses TRBV6-1 and TRBJ1-2; D call uncertain. The CDR3 sequence is 13 residues long. V gave up 5 bases and J gave up 4 bases, with 11 bases separating them. Germline loops: CDR1 MNHNS, CDR2 SASEGT. CDR3 region: CASSRGPTYGYTF. The CDR3 coding sequence is TGTGCCAGCAGTCGAGGGCCGACCTATGGCTACACCTTC.

The chain carries TRBV2 and TRBJ1-1, with D tentatively TRBD1 (6 bases). This CDR3 is 13 amino acids long. The V and J ends lost 7 bases and 1 base respectively, with 10 bases between them. Germline V gene data show CDR1 as SNHLY and CDR2 as FYNNEI. CDR3 DNA: TGTGCCAGCACCCTGGGACAGAACACTGAAGCTTTCTTT. It is translated as CASTLGQNTEAFF.

This clone showed up just once. This chain connects TRBV2 to TRBJ2-1, with TRBD2 as a possible D gene (6 bases). V was clipped by 6 bases and J by 0 bases, with 9 bases between them. Germline CDR1 is SNHLY and CDR2 is FYNNEI. The CDR3 runs to 14 residues. CDR3 DNA sequence: TGTGCCAGCAGACCGGAGGGCTCCTACAATGAGCAGTTCTTC. Protein sequence: CASRPEGSYNEQFF.

Remarks on this clone: It is unclear where the CDR3 begins or ends on the DNA, so no DNA is shown, and the CDR3 is as TCRdb lists it. The chain uses TRBV5-8 and TRBJ1-1; whether TRBD1, the table's D call, matches the DNA was not checked. Per the germline V gene, CDR1 is SGHTS and CDR2 is YDEGEE. 12 amino acids form the CDR3, both terminal residues included. CDR3 protein: CASSFGYGTASF.

This clone has only a few counts. V is TRBV9 and J is TRBJ2-5; D unresolved. This CDR3 has 15 residues. V was shortened by 0 bases and J by 5 bases, with 14 bases between the two germline ends. The V gene's germline CDR1 is SGDLS and CDR2 YYNGEE. CDR3 in DNA: TGTGCCAGCAGCGTAGTTGGCAGTTCGGATGAGACCCAGTACTTC. This codes for CASSVVGSSDETQYF.

This clone was seen a single time. The V gene is TRBV25-1, the J gene TRBJ2-5; possibly TRBD1 or TRBD2 for D (5 bases each). This CDR3 is 14 amino acids long. V was clipped by 5 bases and J by 2 bases, with 12 bases between them. Germline CDR1 reads MGHDK; CDR2 reads SYGVNS. This CDR3 reads CASSRRDGQETQYF. DNA of the CDR3: TGTGCCAGCAGTAGACGGGACGGACAAGAGACCCAGTACTTC.

This clone was observed a single time. This chain joins TRBV7-2 and TRBJ2-3; no reliable D call. Trimming removed 7 bases from V and 1 base from J, with 3 bases in between. Germline V gives CDR1 SGHTA, CDR2 FQGNSA. This CDR3 region has 11 residues. CDR3 sequence reads: CASKGTDTQYF. The CDR3 nucleotides read TGTGCCAGCAAGGGCACAGATACGCAGTATTTT.

The chain combines TRBV7-3 with TRBJ2-7; TRBD1 matches 9 bases. CDR1 is SGHTA, CDR2 FQGTGA, per germline. The CDR3 runs to 15 residues. V trimming: 4 bases; J trimming: 3 bases; junction bases outside the gene matches: 7. The CDR3 region is CASSSADRGVYEQYF. CDR3 DNA sequence: TGTGCCAGCAGCTCCGCGGACAGGGGAGTCTACGAGCAGTACTTC.

V usage is TRBV11-3 and J usage is TRBJ2-2, with D perhaps TRBD1 (6 bases). Germline assignment: CDR1 SGHNT and CDR2 YENEEA. The V end lost 4 bases, the J end lost 6 bases, and 9 bases lay between the germline ends. The CDR3 is made up of 13 amino acids. This CDR3 is CASSSRTAGELFF. The CDR3 DNA sequence: TGTGCCAGCAGCTCCCGGACAGCCGGGGAGCTGTTTTTT.

The chain combines TRBV28 with TRBJ2-7; TRBD1 agrees at 9 bases. Germline V gene data show CDR1 as MDHEN and CDR2 as SYDVKM. This CDR3 spans 15 amino acids. The J segment lost 5 bases and the V segment lost 5 bases, leaving 10 bases of the junction unmatched. This chain's CDR3 is CASSLLQGARDEQYF. For the CDR3, the DNA is TGTGCCAGCAGTCTACTACAGGGGGCAAGGGACGAGCAGTACTTC.

The V call is TRBV14, the J call TRBJ2-5, with D perhaps matching TRBD1 (6 bases). The last part of the DNA fits TRBJ2-7 better; the J call may be wrong. Germline V gene sequence: CDR1 SGHDN, CDR2 FVKESK. The CDR3 has 15 residues. The CDR3 loop is CASSQHTAQGYEQYF. The CDR3 DNA follows: TGTGCCAGCAGCCAACATACAGCCCAGGGGTACGAGCAGTACTTC.

The chain joins TRBV5-1 to TRBJ1-2; the D gene is possibly TRBD1 (5 bases). Germline values: CDR1 SGHRS, CDR2 YFSETQ. V dropped 4 bases and J dropped 6 bases, with 7 bases sitting between them. The CDR3 totals 11 residues. The CDR3 loop is CASSPGDGYTF. DNA for the CDR3: TGCGCCAGCAGCCCGGGGGATGGCTACACCTTC.

The rearrangement uses TRBV25-1 and TRBJ1-1; weak D call: TRBD1 (5 bases). The germline CDR1 and CDR2 sequences are MGHDK and SYGVNS. V lost 2 bases and J lost 0, with 10 bases in between. The CDR3 extends over 15 amino acids. The CDR3 region is CASSERDLLNTEAFF. The CDR3 nucleotides read TGTGCCAGCAGTGAACGGGACCTATTGAACACTGAAGCTTTCTTT.